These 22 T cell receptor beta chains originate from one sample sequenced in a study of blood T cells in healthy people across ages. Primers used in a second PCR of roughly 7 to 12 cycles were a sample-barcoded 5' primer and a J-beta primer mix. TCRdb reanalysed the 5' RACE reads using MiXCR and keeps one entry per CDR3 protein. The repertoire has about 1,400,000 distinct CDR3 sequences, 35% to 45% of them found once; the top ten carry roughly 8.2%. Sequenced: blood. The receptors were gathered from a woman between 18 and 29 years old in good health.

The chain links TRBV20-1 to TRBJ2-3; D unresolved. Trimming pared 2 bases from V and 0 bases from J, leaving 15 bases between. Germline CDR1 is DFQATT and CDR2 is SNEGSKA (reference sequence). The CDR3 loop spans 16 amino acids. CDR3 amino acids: CSARSGSGPSTDTQYF. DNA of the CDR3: TGCAGTGCTAGATCGGGCTCTGGTCCTAGCACAGATACGCAGTATTTT.

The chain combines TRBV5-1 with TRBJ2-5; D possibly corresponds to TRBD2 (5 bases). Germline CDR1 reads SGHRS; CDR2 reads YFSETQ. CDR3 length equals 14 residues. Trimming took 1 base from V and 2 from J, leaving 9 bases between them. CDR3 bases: TGCGCCAGCAGCTTGCCTAGCAGACAAGAGACCCAGTACTTC. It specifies CASSLPSRQETQYF.

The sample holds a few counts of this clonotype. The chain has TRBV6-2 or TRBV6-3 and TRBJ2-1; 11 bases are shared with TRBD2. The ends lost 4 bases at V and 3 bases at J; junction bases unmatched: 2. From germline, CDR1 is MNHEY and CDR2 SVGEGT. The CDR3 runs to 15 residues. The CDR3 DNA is TGTGCCAGCAGTTGGACTAGCGGGCGCTACAATGAGCAGTTCTTC. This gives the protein CASSWTSGRYNEQFF.

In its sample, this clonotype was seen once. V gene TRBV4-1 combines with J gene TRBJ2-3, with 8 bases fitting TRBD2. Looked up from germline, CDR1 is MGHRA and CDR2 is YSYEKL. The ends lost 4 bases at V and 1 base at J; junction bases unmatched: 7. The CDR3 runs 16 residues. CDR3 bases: TGCGCCAGCAGCCCTAACGGGCGGGAGGGCACAGATACGCAGTATTTT. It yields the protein CASSPNGREGTDTQYF.

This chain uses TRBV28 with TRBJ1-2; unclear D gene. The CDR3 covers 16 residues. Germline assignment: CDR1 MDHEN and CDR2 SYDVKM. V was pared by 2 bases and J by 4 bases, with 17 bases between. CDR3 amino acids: CASSLRGFGLVYGYTF. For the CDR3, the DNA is TGTGCCAGCAGTTTAAGAGGGTTCGGCTTGGTCTATGGCTACACCTTC.

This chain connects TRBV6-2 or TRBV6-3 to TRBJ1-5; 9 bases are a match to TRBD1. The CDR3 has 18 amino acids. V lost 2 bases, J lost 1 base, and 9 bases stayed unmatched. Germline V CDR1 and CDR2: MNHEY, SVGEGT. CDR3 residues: CASSYPGTGKLSNQPQHF. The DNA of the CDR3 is TGTGCCAGCAGTTACCCCGGGACAGGGAAATTAAGCAATCAGCCCCAGCATTTT.

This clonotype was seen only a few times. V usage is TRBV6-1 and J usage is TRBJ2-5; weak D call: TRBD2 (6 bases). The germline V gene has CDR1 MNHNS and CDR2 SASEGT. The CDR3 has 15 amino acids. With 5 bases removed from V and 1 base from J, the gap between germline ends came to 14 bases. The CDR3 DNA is TGTGCCAGCAGTCTGTCCCTAGCGCCCCAAGAGACCCAGTACTTC. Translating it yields CASSLSLAPQETQYF.

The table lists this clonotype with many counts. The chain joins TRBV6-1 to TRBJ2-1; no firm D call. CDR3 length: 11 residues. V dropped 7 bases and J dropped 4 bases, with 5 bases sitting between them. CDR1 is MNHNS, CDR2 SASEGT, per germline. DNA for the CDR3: TGTGCCAGCACAGAATACAATGAGCAGTTCTTC. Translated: CASTEYNEQFF.

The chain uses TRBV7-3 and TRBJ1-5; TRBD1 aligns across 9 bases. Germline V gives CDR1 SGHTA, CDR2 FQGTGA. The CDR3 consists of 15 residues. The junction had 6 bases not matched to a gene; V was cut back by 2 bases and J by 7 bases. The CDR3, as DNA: TGTGCCAGCAGCTTAGGAGGGACAGGGAAACAGCCCCAGCATTTT. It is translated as CASSLGGTGKQPQHF.

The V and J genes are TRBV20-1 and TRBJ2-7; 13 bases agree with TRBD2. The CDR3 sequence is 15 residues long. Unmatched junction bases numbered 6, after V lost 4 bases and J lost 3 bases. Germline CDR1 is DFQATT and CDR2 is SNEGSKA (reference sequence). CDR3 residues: CSANGLAGAFYEQYF. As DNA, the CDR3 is TGCAGTGCTAATGGACTAGCGGGAGCCTTCTACGAGCAGTACTTC.

This CDR3 reads CASSQEGPGQGTEAFF. The CDR3, as DNA: TGTGCCAGCAGCCAAGAAGGGCCAGGGCAGGGCACTGAAGCTTTCTTT. The chain links TRBV4-2 to TRBJ1-1; a weak D match, TRBD1 (5 bases). Germline CDR1 LGHNA, CDR2 YNFKEQ. Between the trimmed V and J ends, which lost 0 bases and 4 bases, there was a span of 15 bases. This CDR3 comprises 16 residues.

The CDR3 region has the DNA TGTGCCAGCAGTTTAACGGCTAGCGGGAGTCGGAATGAGCAGTACTTC. Protein: CASSLTASGSRNEQYF. The V call is TRBV12-3 or TRBV12-4, the J call TRBJ2-7, with 10 bases that match TRBD2. J lost 7 bases, V lost 2 bases, and 11 bases had no gene match. CDR3 length equals 16 residues.

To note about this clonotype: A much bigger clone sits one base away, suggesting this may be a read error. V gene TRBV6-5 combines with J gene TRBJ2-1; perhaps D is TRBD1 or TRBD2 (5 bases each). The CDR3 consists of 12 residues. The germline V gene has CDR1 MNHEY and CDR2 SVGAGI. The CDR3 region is CTSSSPGGEQFF. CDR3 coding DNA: TGTACCAGCAGTTCCCCTGGGGGTGAGCAGTTCTTC.

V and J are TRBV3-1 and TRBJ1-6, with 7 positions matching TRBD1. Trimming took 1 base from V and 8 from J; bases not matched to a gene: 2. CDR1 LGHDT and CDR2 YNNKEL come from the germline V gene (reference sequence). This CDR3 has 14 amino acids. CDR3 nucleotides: TGTGCCAGCAGCCAAGTTGGGACAGATTCACCCCTCCACTTT. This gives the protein CASSQVGTDSPLHF.

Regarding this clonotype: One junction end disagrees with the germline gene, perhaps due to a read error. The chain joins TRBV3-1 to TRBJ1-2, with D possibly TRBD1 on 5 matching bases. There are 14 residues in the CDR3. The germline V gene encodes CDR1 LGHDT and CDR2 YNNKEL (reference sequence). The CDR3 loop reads CASSQGSGPYGYTF. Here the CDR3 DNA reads TGTGCCAGCAGCCAAGGCTCGGGGCCCTACGGCTACACCTTT.

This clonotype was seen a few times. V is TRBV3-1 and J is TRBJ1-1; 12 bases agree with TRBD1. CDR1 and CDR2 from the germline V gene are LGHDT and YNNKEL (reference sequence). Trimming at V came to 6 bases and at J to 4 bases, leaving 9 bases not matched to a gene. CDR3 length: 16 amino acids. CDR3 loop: CASSPRDRGRVTEAFF. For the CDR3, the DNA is TGTGCCAGCAGTCCCAGGGACAGGGGGCGCGTCACTGAAGCTTTCTTT.

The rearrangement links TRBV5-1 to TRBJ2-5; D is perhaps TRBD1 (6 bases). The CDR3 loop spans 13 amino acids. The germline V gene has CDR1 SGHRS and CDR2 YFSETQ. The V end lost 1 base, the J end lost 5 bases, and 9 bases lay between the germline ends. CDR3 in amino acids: CASSLMGAETQYF. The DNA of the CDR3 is TGCGCCAGCAGCTTGATGGGGGCGGAGACCCAGTACTTC. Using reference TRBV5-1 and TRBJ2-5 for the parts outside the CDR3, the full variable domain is KAGVTQTPRYLIKTRGQQVTLSCSPISGHRSVSWYQQTPGQGLQFLFEYFSETQRNKGNFPGRFSGRQFSNSRSEMNVSTLELGDSALYLCASSLMGAETQYFGPGTRLLVL.

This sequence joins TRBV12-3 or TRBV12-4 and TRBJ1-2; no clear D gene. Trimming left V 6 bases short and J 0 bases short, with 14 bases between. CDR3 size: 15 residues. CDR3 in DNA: TGTGCCAGCAGCAGGACTCTAATAGCTAACTATGGCTACACCTTC. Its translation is CASSRTLIANYGYTF.

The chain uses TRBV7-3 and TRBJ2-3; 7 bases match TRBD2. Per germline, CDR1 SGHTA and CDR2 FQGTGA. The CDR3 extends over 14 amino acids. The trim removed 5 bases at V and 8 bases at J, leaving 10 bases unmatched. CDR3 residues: CASSRGAGVFTQYF. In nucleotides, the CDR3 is TGTGCCAGCAGCCGCGGGGCGGGGGTCTTTACGCAGTATTTT.

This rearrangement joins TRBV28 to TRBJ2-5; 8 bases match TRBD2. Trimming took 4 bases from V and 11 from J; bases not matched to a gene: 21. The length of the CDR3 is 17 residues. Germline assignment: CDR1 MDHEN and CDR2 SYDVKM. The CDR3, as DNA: TGTGCCAGCAGTTCCCACCCCTCTAGAAGCGGGAGAATGGCACAGTACTTC. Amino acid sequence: CASSSHPSRSGRMAQYF.

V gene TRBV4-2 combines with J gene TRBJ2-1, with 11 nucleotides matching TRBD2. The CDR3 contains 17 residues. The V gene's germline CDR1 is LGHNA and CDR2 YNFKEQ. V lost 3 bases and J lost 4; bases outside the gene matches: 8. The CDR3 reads CASSHPQGLAAYNEQFF. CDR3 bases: TGTGCCAGCAGCCACCCCCAGGGACTAGCGGCGTACAATGAGCAGTTCTTC.

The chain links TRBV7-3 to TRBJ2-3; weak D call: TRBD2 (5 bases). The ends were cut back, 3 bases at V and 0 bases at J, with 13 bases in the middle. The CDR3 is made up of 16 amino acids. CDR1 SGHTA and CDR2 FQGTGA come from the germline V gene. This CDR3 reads CASSFSGKTSTDTQYF. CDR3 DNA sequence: TGTGCCAGCAGCTTCTCCGGGAAGACTAGCACAGATACGCAGTATTTT.